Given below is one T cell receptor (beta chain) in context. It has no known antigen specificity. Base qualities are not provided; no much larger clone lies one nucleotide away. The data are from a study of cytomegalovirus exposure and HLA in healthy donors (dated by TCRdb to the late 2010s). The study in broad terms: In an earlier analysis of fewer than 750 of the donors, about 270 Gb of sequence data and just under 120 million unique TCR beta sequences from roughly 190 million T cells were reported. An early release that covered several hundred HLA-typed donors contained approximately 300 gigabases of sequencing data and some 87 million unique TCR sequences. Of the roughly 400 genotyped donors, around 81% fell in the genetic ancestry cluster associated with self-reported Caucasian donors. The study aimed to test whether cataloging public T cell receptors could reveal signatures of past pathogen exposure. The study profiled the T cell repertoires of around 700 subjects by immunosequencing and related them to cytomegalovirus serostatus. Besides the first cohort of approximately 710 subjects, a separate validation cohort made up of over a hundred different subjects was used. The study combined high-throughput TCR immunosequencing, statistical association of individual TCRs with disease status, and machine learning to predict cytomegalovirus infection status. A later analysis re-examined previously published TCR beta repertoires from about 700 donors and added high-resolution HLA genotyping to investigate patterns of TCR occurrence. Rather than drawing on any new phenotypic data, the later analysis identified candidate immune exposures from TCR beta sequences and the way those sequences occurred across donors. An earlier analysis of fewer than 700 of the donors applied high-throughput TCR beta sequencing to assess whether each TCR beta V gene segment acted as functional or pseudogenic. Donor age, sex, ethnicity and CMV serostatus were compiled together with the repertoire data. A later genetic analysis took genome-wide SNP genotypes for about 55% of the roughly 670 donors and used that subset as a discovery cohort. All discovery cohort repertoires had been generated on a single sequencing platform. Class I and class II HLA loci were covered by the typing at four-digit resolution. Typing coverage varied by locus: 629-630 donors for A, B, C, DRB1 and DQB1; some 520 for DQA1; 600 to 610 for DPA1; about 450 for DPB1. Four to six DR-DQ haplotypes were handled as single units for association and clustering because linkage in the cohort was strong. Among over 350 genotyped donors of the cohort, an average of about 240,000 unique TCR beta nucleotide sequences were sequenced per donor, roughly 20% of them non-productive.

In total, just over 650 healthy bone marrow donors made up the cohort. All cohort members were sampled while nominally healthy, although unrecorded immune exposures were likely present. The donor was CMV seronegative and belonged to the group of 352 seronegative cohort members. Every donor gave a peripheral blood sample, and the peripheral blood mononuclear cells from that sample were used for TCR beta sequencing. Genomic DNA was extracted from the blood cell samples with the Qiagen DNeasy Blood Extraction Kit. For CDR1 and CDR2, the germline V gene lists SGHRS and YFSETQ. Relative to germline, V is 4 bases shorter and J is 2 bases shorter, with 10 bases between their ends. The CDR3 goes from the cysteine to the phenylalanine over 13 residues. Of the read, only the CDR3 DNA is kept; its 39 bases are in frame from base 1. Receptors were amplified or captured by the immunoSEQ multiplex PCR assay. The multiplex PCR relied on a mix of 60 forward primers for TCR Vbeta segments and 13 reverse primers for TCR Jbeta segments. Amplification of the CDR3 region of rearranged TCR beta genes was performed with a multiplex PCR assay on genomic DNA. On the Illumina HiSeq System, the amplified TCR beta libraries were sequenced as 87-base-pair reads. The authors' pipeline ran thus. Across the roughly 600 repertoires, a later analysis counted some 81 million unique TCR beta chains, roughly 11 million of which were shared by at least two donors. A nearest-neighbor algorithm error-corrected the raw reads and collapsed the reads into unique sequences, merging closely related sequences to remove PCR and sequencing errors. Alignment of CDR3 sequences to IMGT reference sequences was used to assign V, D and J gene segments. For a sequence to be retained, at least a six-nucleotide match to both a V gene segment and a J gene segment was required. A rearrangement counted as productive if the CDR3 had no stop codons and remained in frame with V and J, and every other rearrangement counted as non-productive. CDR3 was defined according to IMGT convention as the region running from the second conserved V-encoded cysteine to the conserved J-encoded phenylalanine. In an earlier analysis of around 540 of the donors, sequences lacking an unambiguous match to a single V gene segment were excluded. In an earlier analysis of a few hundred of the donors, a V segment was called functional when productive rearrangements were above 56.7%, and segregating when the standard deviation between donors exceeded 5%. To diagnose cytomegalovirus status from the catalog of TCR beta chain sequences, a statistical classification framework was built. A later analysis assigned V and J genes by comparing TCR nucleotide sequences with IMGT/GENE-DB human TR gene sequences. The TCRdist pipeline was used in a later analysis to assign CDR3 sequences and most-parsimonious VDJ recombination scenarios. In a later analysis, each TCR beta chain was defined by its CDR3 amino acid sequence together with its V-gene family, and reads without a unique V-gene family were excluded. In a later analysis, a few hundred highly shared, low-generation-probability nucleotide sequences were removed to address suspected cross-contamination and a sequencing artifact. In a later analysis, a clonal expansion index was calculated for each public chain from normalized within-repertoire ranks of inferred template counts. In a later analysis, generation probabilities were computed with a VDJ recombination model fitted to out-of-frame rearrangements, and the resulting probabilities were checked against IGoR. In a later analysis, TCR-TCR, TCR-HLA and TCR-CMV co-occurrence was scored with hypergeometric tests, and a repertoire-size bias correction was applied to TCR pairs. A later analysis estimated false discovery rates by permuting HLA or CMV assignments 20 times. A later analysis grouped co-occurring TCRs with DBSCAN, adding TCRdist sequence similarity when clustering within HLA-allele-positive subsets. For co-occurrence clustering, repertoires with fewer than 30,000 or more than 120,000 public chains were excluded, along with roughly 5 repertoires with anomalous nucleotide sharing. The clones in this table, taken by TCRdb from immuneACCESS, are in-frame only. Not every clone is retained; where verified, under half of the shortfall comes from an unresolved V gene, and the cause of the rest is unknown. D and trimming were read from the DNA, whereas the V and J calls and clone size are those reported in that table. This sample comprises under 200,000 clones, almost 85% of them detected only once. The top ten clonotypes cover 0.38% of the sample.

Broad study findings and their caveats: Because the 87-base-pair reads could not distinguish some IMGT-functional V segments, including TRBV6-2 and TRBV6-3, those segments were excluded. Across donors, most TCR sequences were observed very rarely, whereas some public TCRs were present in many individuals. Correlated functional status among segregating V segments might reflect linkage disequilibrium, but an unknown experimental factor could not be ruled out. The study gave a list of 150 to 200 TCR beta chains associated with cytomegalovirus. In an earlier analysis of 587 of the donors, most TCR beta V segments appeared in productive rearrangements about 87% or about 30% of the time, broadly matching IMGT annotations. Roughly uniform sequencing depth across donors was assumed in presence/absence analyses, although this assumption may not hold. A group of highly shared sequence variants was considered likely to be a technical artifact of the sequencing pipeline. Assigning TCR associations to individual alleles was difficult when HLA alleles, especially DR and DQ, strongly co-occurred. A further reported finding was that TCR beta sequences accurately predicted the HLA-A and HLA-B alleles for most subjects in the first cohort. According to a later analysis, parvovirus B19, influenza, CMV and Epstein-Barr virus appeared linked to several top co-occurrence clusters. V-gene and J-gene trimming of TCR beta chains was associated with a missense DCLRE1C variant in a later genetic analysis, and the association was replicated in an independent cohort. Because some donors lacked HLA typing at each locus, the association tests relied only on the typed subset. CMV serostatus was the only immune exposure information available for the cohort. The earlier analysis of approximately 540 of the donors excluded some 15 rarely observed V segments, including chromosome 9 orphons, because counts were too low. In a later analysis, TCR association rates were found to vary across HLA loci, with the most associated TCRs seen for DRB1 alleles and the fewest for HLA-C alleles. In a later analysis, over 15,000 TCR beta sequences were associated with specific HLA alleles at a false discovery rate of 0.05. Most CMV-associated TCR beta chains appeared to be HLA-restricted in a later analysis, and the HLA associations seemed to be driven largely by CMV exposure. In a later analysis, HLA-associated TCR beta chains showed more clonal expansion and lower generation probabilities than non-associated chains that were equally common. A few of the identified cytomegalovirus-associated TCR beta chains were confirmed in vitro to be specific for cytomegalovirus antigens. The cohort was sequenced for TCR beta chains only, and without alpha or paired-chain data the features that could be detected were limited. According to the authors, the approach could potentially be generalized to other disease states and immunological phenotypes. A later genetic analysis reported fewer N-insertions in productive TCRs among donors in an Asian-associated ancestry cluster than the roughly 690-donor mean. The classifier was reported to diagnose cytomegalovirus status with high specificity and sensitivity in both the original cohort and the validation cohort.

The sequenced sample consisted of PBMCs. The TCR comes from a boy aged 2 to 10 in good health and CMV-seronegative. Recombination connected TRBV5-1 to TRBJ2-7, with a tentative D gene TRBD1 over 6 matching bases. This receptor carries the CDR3 CASSGDRPYEQYF. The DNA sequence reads TGCGCCAGCAGCGGAGACAGGCCCTACGAGCAGTACTTC.